This T cell receptor beta chain was sequenced for a study of CD4+ T cells in melanoma. Study findings and constraints: CD8+ T cell, macrophage and B cell function reportedly correlated with neoantigen-specific CD4+ T cells.

Assay: immunoSEQ multiplex PCR; the TCRdb copy retains only in-frame clones and omits some. This table holds about 55,000 clones, 60% to 75% found once. About this clone itself: Its target is not known.

Germline values: CDR1 MNHNS, CDR2 SASEGT. This CDR3 has 10 residues. Deletions cut 9 bases from V and 1 base from J, with 3 bases between. The genes are TRBV6-1 and TRBJ1-2; D not certain. The specimen was tumor tissue. This TCR came from a human donor with melanoma. Written as DNA, the CDR3 is TGTGCCAGTGGTAACTATGGCTACACCTTC. Its protein is CASGNYGYTF.